This passage covers 11 T cell receptor beta chains from one sample sequenced in a study of post-analysis software for immune sequencing data. Overall study findings and caveats: There were five TRBV segments more frequent in patients than controls, and TRBV5-6, TRBV5-1 and TRBV20-1 were among them.

Antigens for these TCRs are unknown. The TCR beta cDNA libraries carried unique molecular identifiers. Using its own MiXCR run on the PCR reads, TCRdb lists one record per CDR3 protein. Counted here are around 710,000 distinct CDR3 sequences, roughly 46% occurring once; the ten biggest clones make up roughly 5%. Source material: blood. These receptors all stem from a girl aged 5 to 17 with multiple sclerosis.

The V and J genes are TRBV20-1 and TRBJ2-1; D is undetermined. Looked up from germline, CDR1 is DFQATT and CDR2 is SNEGSKA (reference sequence). There are 15 residues in the CDR3. Trimming took 5 bases from V and 0 from J, leaving 14 bases between them. CDR3 DNA: TGCAGTGCTCCTGACTCGCCCGACTCCTACAATGAGCAGTTCTTC. Translating gives CSAPDSPDSYNEQFF.

This clonotype occurred a few times. This chain joins TRBV6-6 and TRBJ2-7, with D unclear. CDR1 is MNHNY, CDR2 SVGAGI, per germline (reference sequence). The CDR3 length is 13 residues. Trimming stripped 0 bases from V and 6 bases from J, with 9 bases between. The CDR3 DNA reads TGTGCCAGCAGTTACTCCGGTCTCCTCGAGCAGTACTTC. Translation gives CASSYSGLLEQYF.

This clonotype was found a few times. The chain uses TRBV29-1 and TRBJ2-7, with 7 bases identical to TRBD1. The CDR3 extends over 13 amino acids. The V gene end was trimmed by 6 bases and the J gene end by 1 base; junction bases not matched to a gene: 6. Per germline, CDR1 SQVTM and CDR2 ANQGSEA. The CDR3 sequence is CSVFRDSSYEQYF. CDR3 DNA sequence: TGCAGCGTGTTCCGGGACAGTTCCTACGAGCAGTACTTC.

This clonotype was observed a few times. V is TRBV12-3 or TRBV12-4 and J is TRBJ2-7; 8 bases line up with TRBD2. Trimming cost V 2 bases and J 2 bases; bases outside gene matches: 11. This CDR3 comprises 17 residues. The CDR3 nucleotides read TGTGCCAGCAGTTTACTTGTGGGCGGGAGGACAACCTACGAGCAGTACTTC. It specifies CASSLLVGGRTTYEQYF.

A few counts support this clonotype. The chain combines TRBV5-8 with TRBJ2-1; TRBD2 matches 10 bases. V was clipped by 4 bases and J by 5 bases; unmatched bases: 9. Germline V gene sequence: CDR1 SGHTS, CDR2 YDEGEE. The length of the CDR3 is 16 residues. The CDR3 DNA reads as TGTGCCAGCAGCCGATCCGGGACTAGCGTGGACAATGAGCAGTTCTTC. It codes for CASSRSGTSVDNEQFF.

This clonotype was seen a few times. The rearrangement uses TRBV7-2 and TRBJ2-5; D is perhaps TRBD1 (6 bases). V lost 5 bases and J lost 1, with 11 bases in between. The germline V gene has CDR1 SGHTA and CDR2 FQGNSA. This CDR3 has 14 amino acids. As DNA, the CDR3 is TGTGCCAGCAGCAGAACAGGGATCCAAGAGACCCAGTACTTC. It translates to CASSRTGIQETQYF.

This clonotype has more than one count but fewer than ten. V usage is TRBV11-2 and J usage is TRBJ2-5; 11 bases fit TRBD2. The CDR3 extends over 16 amino acids. V trimming: 5 bases; J trimming: 1 base; junction bases outside the gene matches: 6. Germline values: CDR1 SGHAT, CDR2 FQNNGV. CDR3 protein: CASSARLAGTQETQYF. The CDR3 DNA is TGTGCCAGCAGCGCGCGACTAGCGGGGACCCAAGAGACCCAGTACTTC.

In its sample, this clonotype was seen a few times. The V call is TRBV7-9, the J call TRBJ2-7; the D gene is possibly TRBD2 (8 bases). This CDR3 spans 15 amino acids. CDR1 is SEHNR and CDR2 is FQNEAQ in the germline V gene (reference sequence). With 2 bases removed from V and 6 bases from J, the gap between germline ends came to 17 bases. CDR3 sequence (DNA): TGTGCCAGCAGCTTAAGGGGGCAAGCGGGAGTCGAGCAGTACTTC. Translating gives CASSLRGQAGVEQYF.

This clonotype came up a few times. This may stem from a read error, because a much larger clone lies one nucleotide away. The rearrangement joins TRBV6-5 to TRBJ2-5, with D tentatively TRBD1 (5 bases). Germline values: CDR1 MNHEY, CDR2 SVGAGI. V lost 8 bases to trimming and J lost 9 bases, with 16 bases between them. This CDR3 spans 12 amino acids. The CDR3 DNA reads as TGTGCCAGCCGCCACCCCAAAGGGGCCCAGTACTTC. Its protein product is CASRHPKGAQYF.

The genes are TRBV29-1 and TRBJ2-6; possible D gene TRBD2, 6 bases. Germline V gene sequence: CDR1 SQVTM, CDR2 ANQGSEA. The V gene lost 7 bases and the J gene lost 0 bases, with 13 bases spanning the gap. The CDR3 runs 15 residues. The CDR3, as DNA: TGCAGCGCCGGGACTTCCAGCTCTGGGGCCAACGTCCTGACTTTC. Protein sequence: CSAGTSSSGANVLTF.

This clonotype has just a few counts. The CDR3, as DNA: TGTGCCAGCAGCGAAGCGACAGGGGGCGAAGATGAAAAACTGTTTTTT. Amino acids: CASSEATGGEDEKLFF. This sequence joins TRBV9 and TRBJ1-4, with TRBD1 identical over 10 bases. The CDR3 consists of 16 residues. Germline assignment: CDR1 SGDLS and CDR2 YYNGEE. With 3 bases clipped from V and 6 bases from J, the junction kept 8 bases outside the gene matches. The entire variable domain, with the rest obtained from reference TRBV9 and TRBJ1-4, is as follows: DSGVTQTPKHLITATGQRVTLRCSPRSGDLSVYWYQQSLDQGLQFLIQYYNGEERAKGNILERFSAQQFPDLHSELNLSSLELGDSALYFCASSEATGGEDEKLFFGSGTQLSVL.